This T cell receptor (beta chain) was found in a study of human T cells and chemical hapten exposure. Whole-study context: Donors were sensitized with 2% DPC on the upper inner arm. Doses of diphenylcyclopropenone went to the patients' scalps weekly throughout the roughly 22-week study. Overall study findings and caveats: It should be noted that donors had alopecia, so their immune response may differ from healthy people's.

For this clonotype: Its specificity is not known.

The CDR3 is 15 amino acids. Germline CDR1 SGDLS, CDR2 YYNGEE. J gave up 0 bases and V 6 bases, and 5 bases lay outside the gene matches. TCRdb recomputed calls from the RACE reads with MiXCR, one row per CDR3 protein. The sample contains 250,000 or so distinct CDR3 sequences, approximately 7.5% of which appear only once. Time point defined: pre-sensitization, week 0. Noted treatment: therapeutic diphenylcyclopropenone sensitization with weekly scalp DPC. The sequence derives from a young man with alopecia areata. Some clones in this sample may be carry-over from other donors' samples. Here the sequenced sample was whole blood, taken in connection with sensitization to the hapten diphenylcyclopropenone (DPC). The rearrangement joins TRBV9 to TRBJ2-3; the match to TRBD2 covers 9 bases. DNA of the CDR3: TGTGCCAGCACAAGAGCGGGGGGCAGCACAGATACGCAGTATTTT. Translating it yields CASTRAGGSTDTQYF. Together with reference TRBV9 and TRBJ2-3, the CDR3 gives the full variable domain: DSGVTQTPKHLITATGQRVTLRCSPRSGDLSVYWYQQSLDQGLQFLIQYYNGEERAKGNILERFSAQQFPDLHSELNLSSLELGDSALYFCASTRAGGSTDTQYFGPGTRLTVL.